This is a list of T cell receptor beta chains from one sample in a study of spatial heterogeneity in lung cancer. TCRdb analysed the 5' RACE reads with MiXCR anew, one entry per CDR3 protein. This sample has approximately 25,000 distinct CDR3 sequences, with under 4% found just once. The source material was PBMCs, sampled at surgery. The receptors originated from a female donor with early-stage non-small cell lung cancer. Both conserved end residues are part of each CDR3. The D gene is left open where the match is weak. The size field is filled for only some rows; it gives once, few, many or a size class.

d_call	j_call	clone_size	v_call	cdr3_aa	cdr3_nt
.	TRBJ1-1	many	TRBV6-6	CAVGRVGTEAFF	TGTGCCGTTGGGAGGGTCGGGACTGAAGCTTTCTTT
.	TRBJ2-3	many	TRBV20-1	CSARSSGPDEDTQYF	TGCAGTGCTAGATCAAGTGGGCCGGACGAGGATACGCAGTATTTT
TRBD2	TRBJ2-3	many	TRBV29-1	CSVETWGSGRDTQYF	TGCAGCGTTGAAACCTGGGGGAGCGGGAGAGATACGCAGTATTTT
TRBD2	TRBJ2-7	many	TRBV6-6	CASSYSLAEYEQYF	TGTGCCAGCAGTTATAGTCTAGCGGAGTACGAGCAGTACTTC
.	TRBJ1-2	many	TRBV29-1	CSVVENLGGYTF	TGCAGCGTCGTGGAAAATCTGGGGGGCTACACCTTC
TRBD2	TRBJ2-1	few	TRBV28	CASGTSFYNEQFF	TGTGCCAGCGGGACTAGCTTCTACAATGAGCAGTTCTTC
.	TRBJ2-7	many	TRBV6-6	CASSYSQERTTPEQYF	TGTGCCAGCAGTTACTCGCAGGAGCGAACCACACCCGAGCAGTACTTC
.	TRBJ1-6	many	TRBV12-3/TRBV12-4	CASSLNRRSPLHF	TGTGCCAGCAGTTTAAACCGGAGATCACCCCTCCACTTT
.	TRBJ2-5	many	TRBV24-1	CATSDGQQETQYF	TGTGCCACCAGTGACGGACAGCAAGAGACCCAGTACTTC
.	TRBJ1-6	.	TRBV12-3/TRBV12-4	CASRPGTPGNSPLHF	TGTGCCAGCAGGCCTGGGACCCCCGGGAATTCACCCCTCCACTTT
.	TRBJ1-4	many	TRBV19	CASSIVGLTGENEKLFF	TGTGCCAGTAGTATAGTGGGACTCACAGGAGAAAATGAAAAACTGTTTTTT
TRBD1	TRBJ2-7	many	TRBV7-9	CASSLGQGNYEQYF	TGTGCCAGCAGCTTGGGACAGGGAAACTACGAGCAGTACTTC
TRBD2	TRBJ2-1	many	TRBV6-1	CASSEIVTSGRVNEQFF	TGTGCCAGCAGTGAAATTGTAACTAGCGGGAGGGTCAATGAGCAGTTCTTC
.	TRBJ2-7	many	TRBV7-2	CASSLVGLYEQYF	TGTGCCAGCAGCTTAGTAGGACTCTACGAGCAGTACTTC
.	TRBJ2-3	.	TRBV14	CASSQEGWLPTRYTDTQYF	TGTGCCAGCAGCCAAGAAGGATGGTTACCCACCCGTTACACAGATACGCAGTATTTT
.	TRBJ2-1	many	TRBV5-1	CASSLVLEHNEQFF	TGCGCCAGCAGCTTGGTTCTAGAGCACAATGAGCAGTTCTTC
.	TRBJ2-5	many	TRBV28	CASSSLGLEETQYF	TGTGCCAGCAGTTCTCTGGGATTGGAAGAGACCCAGTACTTC
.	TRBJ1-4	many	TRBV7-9	CASSRQGTANEKLFF	TGTGCCAGCAGTCGTCAGGGGACTGCTAATGAAAAACTGTTTTTT
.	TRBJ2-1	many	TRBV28	CASSLSVSRRLSSYNEQFF	TGTGCCAGCAGTTTAAGTGTTAGCAGACGTCTGAGCTCCTACAATGAGCAGTTCTTC
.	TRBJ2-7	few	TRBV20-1	CSASAGAVKGNYEQYF	TGCAGTGCGTCGGCGGGGGCCGTAAAGGGGAACTACGAGCAGTACTTC
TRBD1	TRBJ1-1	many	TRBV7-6	CASSYGTAEAFF	TGTGCCAGCAGCTACGGGACAGCTGAAGCTTTCTTT
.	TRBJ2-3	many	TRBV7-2	CASSLPATDTQYF	TGTGCCAGCAGCTTACCGGCCACGGATACGCAGTATTTT
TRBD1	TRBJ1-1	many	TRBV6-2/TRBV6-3	CASGQGTEAFF	TGTGCCAGCGGACAGGGAACTGAAGCTTTCTTT
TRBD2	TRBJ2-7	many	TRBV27	CASSPGGGYYEQYF	TGTGCCAGCAGCCCCGGGGGGGGTTACTACGAGCAGTACTTC
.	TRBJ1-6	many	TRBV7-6	CASSLNWDSPLHF	TGTGCCAGCAGCTTGAACTGGGATTCACCCCTCCACTTT
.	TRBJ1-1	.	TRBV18	CASSPPGRQNTEAFF	TGTGCCAGCTCACCACCGGGAAGACAAAACACTGAAGCTTTCTTT
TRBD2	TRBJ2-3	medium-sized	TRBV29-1	CSVEKGGRADTQYF	TGCAGCGTTGAGAAGGGTGGGAGGGCAGATACGCAGTATTTT
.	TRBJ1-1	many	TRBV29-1	CSVVGNTEAFF	TGCAGCGTGGTCGGGAACACTGAAGCTTTCTTT
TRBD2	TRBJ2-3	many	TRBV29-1	CSVNGGRGGTDTQYF	TGCAGCGTGAACGGCGGGAGGGGGGGCACAGATACGCAGTATTTT
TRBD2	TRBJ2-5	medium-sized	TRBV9	CASSPMIAGQETQYF	TGTGCCAGCAGCCCCATGATAGCGGGACAAGAGACCCAGTACTTC
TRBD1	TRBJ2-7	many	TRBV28	CASSDTGGYSLYEQYF	TGTGCCAGCAGCGATACAGGGGGATATAGTCTGTACGAGCAGTACTTC
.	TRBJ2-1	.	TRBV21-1	CASSKPTSGRALRDEQFF	TGTGCCAGCAGCAAACCTACTAGCGGGAGGGCCTTGCGGGATGAGCAGTTCTTC
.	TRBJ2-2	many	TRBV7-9	CASSPGQRELFF	TGTGCCAGCAGCCCCGGGCAGAGGGAGCTGTTTTTT
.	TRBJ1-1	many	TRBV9	CASRTPGTANTEAFF	TGTGCCAGCAGGACACCCGGGACGGCGAACACTGAAGCTTTCTTT
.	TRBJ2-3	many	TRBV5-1	CASSSGREAAHTDTQYF	TGCGCCAGCAGCTCTGGAAGAGAAGCGGCTCACACAGATACGCAGTATTTT
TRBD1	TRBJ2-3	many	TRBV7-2	CASRRQGAEDTQYF	TGTGCCAGCAGGAGACAGGGGGCTGAAGATACGCAGTATTTT
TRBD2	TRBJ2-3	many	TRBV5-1	CASSFPSGATDTQYF	TGCGCCAGCAGCTTCCCTAGCGGGGCCACAGATACGCAGTATTTT
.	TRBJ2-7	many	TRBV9	CASSVGGKYSYEQYF	TGTGCCAGCAGCGTTGGCGGGAAATATTCCTACGAGCAGTACTTC
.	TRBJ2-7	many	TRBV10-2	CASSWAHGHSSYEQYF	TGCGCCAGCAGTTGGGCCCACGGCCACAGCTCCTACGAGCAGTACTTC
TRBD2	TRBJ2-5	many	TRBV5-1	CASSSVPGLADKETQYF	TGCGCCAGCAGCTCGGTACCGGGACTAGCAGACAAAGAGACCCAGTACTTC
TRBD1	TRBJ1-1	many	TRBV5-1	CASSRSTTGGFTEAFF	TGCGCCAGCAGCCGGTCCACGACAGGGGGCTTTACTGAAGCTTTCTTT
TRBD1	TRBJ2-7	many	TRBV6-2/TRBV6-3	CASSYRTGTGTYEQYF	TGTGCCAGCAGTTACCGAACCGGGACAGGGACCTACGAGCAGTACTTC
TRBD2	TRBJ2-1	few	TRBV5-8	CASSLKDRTSGSSSSYNEQFF	TGTGCCAGCAGCCTAAAGGATAGGACTAGCGGGAGCTCCAGCTCCTACAATGAGCAGTTCTTC
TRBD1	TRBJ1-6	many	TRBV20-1	CSARGGQGLYNSPLHF	TGCAGTGCTAGGGGAGGACAGGGCCTTTATAATTCACCCCTCCACTTT
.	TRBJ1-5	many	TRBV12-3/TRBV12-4	CASSFWGASQPQHF	TGTGCCAGCAGCTTCTGGGGGGCAAGTCAGCCCCAGCATTTT
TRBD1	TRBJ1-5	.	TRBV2	CASSEDRDWEPQHF	TGTGCCAGCAGTGAGGACAGGGACTGGGAGCCCCAGCATTTT
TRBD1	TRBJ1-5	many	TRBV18	CASSPDRRADQPQHF	TGTGCCAGCTCACCGGACAGGCGAGCCGATCAGCCCCAGCATTTT
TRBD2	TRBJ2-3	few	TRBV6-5	CASSLRGGGRAQFTTDTQYF	TGTGCCAGCAGTCTACGGGGAGGCGGGAGGGCCCAATTCACCACAGATACGCAGTATTTT
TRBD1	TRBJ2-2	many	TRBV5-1	CASTYAGTGTGRGELFF	TGCGCCAGCACATATGCCGGGACAGGGACTGGCCGAGGGGAGCTGTTTTTT
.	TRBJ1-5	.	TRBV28	CASGSEVFNQPQHF	TGTGCCAGCGGTTCCGAGGTGTTCAATCAGCCCCAGCATTTT
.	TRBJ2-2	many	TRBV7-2	CASSFFKGRTGELFF	TGTGCCAGCAGCTTCTTTAAGGGAAGGACCGGGGAGCTGTTTTTT
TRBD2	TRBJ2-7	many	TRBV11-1	CASSRGLAGPLGQYF	TGTGCCAGCAGCCGGGGGCTAGCGGGACCTCTCGGGCAGTACTTC
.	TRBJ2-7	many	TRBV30	CAWSSGTGLYEQYF	TGTGCCTGGAGTAGCGGGACAGGCCTCTACGAGCAGTACTTC